The source of this T cell receptor beta chain is a study of T cells after yellow fever vaccination. They built TCR cDNA with 5'RACE template switching, a step that put in a universal primer site and UMIs. TCRdb processed the 5' RACE reads anew with MiXCR; each CDR3 protein has one entry. The sample lists some 420,000 distinct CDR3 sequences, 18% occurring once. About this clonotype: Its target is unknown.

Regarding the study as a whole: Re-detected after boosting: most primary clones, approximately 97% of CD4 and about 85% of CD8.

The TCR was taken from a young man who received the YFV17D yellow fever vaccine. The sequencing here drew on PBMCs, taken before the yellow fever booster vaccination.

The CDR3 sequence is CASSPSSRGTVPAVDTQYF. The CDR3 bases are TGTGCCAGCAGCCCCTCCTCGCGGGGGACAGTTCCGGCCGTTGATACGCAGTATTTT. This chain links TRBV11-2 with TRBJ2-3; D may match TRBD1 or TRBD2 (7 bases each). CDR3 length: 19 residues. Trimming stripped 5 bases from V and 6 bases from J, with 30 bases between. CDR1 and CDR2 (germline): SGHAT, FQNNGV.